The entry that follows covers one TCR beta chain sequence. The authors' processing: Amplification of reference gene primers provided the estimated nucleated cell counts. Using immunoSEQ multiplex PCR, the repertoire was profiled, and TCRdb retains in-frame clones only, with some absent. The DNA gave D and trimming, while V, J and clone size come from that table. Here the sample spans over 100,000 clones, roughly 86% being singletons. This entry belongs to a study of blood T cell repertoires in COVID-19. Turning to the study itself: The United States, Italy and Spain supplied acute and convalescent COVID-19 samples. T cells, B-cell-depleted T cells, or PBMCs supplied cDNA or gDNA.

The CDR3 is 15 residues long. Per the germline V gene, CDR1 is WNHNN and CDR2 is SYGVQD (reference sequence). Unmatched junction bases numbered 5, after V lost 3 bases and J lost 5 bases. The origin of this receptor is a man between 45 and 60 years old with active or convalescent COVID-19. The sample taken for sequencing was peripheral blood. This chain joins TRBV10-1 and TRBJ1-1, with 11 nucleotides matching TRBD1. The CDR3: CASSEGQGARTEAFF. The CDR3 nucleotides are TGCGCCAGCAGTGAAGGACAGGGGGCGCGAACTGAAGCTTTCTTT.